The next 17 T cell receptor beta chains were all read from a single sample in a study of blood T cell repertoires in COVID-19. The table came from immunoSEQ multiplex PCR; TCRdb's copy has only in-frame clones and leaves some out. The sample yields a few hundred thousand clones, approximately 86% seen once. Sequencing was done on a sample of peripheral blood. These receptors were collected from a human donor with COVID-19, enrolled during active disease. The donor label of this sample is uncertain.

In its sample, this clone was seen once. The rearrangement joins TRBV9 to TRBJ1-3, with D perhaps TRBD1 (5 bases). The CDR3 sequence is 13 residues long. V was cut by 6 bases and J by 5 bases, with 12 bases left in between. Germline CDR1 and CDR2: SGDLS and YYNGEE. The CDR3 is CASNGGERNTIYF. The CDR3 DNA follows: TGTGCCAGCAACGGGGGTGAGAGAAACACCATATATTTT.

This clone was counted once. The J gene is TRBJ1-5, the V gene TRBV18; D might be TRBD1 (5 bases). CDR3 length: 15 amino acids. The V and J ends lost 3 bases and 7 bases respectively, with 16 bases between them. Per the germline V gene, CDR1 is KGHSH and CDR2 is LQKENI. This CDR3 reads CASSPIRQISQPQHF. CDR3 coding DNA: TGTGCCAGCTCACCGATTCGACAGATTTCACAGCCCCAGCATTTT. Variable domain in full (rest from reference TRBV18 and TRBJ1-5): NAGVMQNPRHLVRRRGQEARLRCSPMKGHSHVYWYRQLPEEGLKFMVYLQKENIIDESGMPKERFSAEFPKEGPSILRIQQVVRGDSAAYFCASSPIRQISQPQHFGDGTRLSIL.

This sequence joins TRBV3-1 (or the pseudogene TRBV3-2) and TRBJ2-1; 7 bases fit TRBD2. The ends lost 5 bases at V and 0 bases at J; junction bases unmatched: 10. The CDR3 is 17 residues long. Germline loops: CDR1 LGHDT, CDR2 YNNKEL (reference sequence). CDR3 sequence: CASSAPSGPNSYNEQFF. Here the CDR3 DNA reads TGTGCCAGCAGCGCCCCTAGCGGTCCAAACTCCTACAATGAGCAGTTCTTC.

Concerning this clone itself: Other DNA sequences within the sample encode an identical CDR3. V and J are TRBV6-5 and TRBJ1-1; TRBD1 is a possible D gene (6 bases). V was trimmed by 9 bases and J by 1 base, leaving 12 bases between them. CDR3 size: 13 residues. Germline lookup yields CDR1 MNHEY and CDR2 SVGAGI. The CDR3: CASSRGGNTEAFF. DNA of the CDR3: TGTGCCAGTTCCAGGGGCGGGAACACTGAAGCTTTCTTT.

CDR3 residues: CASSLIPHGGINSPLHF. CDR3 bases: TGTGCCAGCAGTCTCATCCCACACGGGGGAATTAATTCACCCCTCCACTTT. This sequence joins TRBV28 and TRBJ1-6, with D perhaps TRBD1 (5 bases). V was pared by 5 bases and J by 6 bases, with 20 bases between. The CDR3 length is 17 residues. From germline, CDR1 is MDHEN and CDR2 SYDVKM.

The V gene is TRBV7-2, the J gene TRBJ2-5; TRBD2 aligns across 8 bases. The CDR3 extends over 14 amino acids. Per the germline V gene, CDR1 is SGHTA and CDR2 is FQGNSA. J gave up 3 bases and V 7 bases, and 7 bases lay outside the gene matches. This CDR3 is CASNKPGLEETQYF. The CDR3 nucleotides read TGTGCCAGCAACAAGCCGGGACTAGAAGAGACCCAGTACTTC.

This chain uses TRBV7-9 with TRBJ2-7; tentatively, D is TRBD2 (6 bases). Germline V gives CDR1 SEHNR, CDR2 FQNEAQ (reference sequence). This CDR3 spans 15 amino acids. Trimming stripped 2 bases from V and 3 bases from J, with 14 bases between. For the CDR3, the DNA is TGTGCCAGCAGCTTAATGGGCGGGATGGACTACGAGCAGTACTTC. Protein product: CASSLMGGMDYEQYF.

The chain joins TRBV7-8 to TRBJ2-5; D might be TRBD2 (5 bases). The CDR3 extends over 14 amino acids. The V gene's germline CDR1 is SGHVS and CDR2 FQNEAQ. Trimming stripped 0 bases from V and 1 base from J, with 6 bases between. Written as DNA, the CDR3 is TGTGCCAGCAGCTTAGCGGGAGCCCAAGAGACCCAGTACTTC. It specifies CASSLAGAQETQYF. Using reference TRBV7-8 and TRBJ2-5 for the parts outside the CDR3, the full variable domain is GAGVSQSPRYKVAKRGQDVALRCDPISGHVSLFWYQQALGQGPEFLTYFQNEAQLDKSGLPSDRFFAERPEGSVSTLKIQRTQQEDSAVYLCASSLAGAQETQYFGPGTRLLVL.

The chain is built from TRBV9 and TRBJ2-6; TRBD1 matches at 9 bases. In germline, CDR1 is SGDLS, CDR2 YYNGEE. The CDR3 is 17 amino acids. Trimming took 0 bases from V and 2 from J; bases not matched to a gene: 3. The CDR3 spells CASSVGDREAGANVLTF. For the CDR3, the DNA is TGTGCCAGCAGCGTAGGGGACAGGGAGGCTGGGGCCAACGTCCTGACTTTC.

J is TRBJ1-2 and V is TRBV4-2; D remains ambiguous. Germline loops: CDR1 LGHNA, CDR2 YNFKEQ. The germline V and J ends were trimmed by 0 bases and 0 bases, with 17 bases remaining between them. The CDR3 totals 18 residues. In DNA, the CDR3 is TGTGCCAGCAGCCAAGAATTGGTCGGCTTAGGAGCTAACTATGGCTACACCTTC. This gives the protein CASSQELVGLGANYGYTF.

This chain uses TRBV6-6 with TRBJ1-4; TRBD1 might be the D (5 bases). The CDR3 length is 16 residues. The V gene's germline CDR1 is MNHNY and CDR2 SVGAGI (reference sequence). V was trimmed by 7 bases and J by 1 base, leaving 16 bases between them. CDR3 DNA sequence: TGTGCCAGCAATCCGGGGGAACTTGGAACTAATGAAAAACTGTTTTTT. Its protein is CASNPGELGTNEKLFF.

The CDR3 reads CASSPGQGAFAVNSPLHF. In nucleotides, the CDR3 is TGCGCCAGCAGCCCGGGACAGGGGGCTTTCGCCGTGAATTCACCCCTCCACTTT. The rearrangement uses TRBV10-1 and TRBJ1-6; 12 bases match TRBD1. The CDR3 length is 18 residues. CDR1 WNHNN and CDR2 SYGVQD come from the germline V gene (reference sequence). V lost 6 bases to trimming and J lost 7 bases; unmatched junction nucleotides: 13.

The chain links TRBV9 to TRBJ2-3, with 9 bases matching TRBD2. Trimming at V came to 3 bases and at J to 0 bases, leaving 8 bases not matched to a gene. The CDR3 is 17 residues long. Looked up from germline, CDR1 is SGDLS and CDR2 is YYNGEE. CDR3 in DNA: TGTGCCAGCAGCGAAGGTTCTAGCGGGATAAGCACAGATACGCAGTATTTT. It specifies CASSEGSSGISTDTQYF.

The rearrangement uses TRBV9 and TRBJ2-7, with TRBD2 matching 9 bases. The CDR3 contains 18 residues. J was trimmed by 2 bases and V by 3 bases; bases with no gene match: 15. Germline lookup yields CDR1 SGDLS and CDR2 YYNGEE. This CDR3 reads CASSGQNVGSGSTYEQYF. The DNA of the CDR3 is TGTGCCAGCAGCGGACAAAACGTCGGTAGCGGGAGCACCTACGAGCAGTACTTC.

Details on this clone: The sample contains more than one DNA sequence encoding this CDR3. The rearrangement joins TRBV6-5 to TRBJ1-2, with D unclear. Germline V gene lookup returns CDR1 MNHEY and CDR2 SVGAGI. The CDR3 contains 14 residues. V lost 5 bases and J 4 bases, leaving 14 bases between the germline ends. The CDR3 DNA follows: TGTGCCAGCAGTACCCGGGAGGTTGGCTATGGCTACACCTTC. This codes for CASSTREVGYGYTF.

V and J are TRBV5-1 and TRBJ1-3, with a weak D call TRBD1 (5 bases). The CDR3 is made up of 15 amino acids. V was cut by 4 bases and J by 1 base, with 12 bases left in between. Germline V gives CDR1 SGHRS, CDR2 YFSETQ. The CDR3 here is CASSTVQGSGNTIYF. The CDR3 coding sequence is TGCGCCAGCAGCACCGTCCAGGGATCTGGAAACACCATATATTTT.

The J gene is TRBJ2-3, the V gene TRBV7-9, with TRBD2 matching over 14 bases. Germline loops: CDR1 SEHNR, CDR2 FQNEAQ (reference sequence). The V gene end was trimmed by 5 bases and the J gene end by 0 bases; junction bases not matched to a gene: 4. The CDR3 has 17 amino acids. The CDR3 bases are TGTGCCAGCAGCCCTCGGACTAGCGGGAGGAGCACAGATACGCAGTATTTT. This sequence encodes CASSPRTSGRSTDTQYF. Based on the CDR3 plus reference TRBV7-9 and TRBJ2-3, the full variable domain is DTGVSQNPRHKITKRGQNVTFRCDPISEHNRLYWYRQTLGQGPEFLTYFQNEAQLEKSRLLSDRFSAERPKGSFSTLEIQRTEQGDSAMYLCASSPRTSGRSTDTQYFGPGTRLTVL.